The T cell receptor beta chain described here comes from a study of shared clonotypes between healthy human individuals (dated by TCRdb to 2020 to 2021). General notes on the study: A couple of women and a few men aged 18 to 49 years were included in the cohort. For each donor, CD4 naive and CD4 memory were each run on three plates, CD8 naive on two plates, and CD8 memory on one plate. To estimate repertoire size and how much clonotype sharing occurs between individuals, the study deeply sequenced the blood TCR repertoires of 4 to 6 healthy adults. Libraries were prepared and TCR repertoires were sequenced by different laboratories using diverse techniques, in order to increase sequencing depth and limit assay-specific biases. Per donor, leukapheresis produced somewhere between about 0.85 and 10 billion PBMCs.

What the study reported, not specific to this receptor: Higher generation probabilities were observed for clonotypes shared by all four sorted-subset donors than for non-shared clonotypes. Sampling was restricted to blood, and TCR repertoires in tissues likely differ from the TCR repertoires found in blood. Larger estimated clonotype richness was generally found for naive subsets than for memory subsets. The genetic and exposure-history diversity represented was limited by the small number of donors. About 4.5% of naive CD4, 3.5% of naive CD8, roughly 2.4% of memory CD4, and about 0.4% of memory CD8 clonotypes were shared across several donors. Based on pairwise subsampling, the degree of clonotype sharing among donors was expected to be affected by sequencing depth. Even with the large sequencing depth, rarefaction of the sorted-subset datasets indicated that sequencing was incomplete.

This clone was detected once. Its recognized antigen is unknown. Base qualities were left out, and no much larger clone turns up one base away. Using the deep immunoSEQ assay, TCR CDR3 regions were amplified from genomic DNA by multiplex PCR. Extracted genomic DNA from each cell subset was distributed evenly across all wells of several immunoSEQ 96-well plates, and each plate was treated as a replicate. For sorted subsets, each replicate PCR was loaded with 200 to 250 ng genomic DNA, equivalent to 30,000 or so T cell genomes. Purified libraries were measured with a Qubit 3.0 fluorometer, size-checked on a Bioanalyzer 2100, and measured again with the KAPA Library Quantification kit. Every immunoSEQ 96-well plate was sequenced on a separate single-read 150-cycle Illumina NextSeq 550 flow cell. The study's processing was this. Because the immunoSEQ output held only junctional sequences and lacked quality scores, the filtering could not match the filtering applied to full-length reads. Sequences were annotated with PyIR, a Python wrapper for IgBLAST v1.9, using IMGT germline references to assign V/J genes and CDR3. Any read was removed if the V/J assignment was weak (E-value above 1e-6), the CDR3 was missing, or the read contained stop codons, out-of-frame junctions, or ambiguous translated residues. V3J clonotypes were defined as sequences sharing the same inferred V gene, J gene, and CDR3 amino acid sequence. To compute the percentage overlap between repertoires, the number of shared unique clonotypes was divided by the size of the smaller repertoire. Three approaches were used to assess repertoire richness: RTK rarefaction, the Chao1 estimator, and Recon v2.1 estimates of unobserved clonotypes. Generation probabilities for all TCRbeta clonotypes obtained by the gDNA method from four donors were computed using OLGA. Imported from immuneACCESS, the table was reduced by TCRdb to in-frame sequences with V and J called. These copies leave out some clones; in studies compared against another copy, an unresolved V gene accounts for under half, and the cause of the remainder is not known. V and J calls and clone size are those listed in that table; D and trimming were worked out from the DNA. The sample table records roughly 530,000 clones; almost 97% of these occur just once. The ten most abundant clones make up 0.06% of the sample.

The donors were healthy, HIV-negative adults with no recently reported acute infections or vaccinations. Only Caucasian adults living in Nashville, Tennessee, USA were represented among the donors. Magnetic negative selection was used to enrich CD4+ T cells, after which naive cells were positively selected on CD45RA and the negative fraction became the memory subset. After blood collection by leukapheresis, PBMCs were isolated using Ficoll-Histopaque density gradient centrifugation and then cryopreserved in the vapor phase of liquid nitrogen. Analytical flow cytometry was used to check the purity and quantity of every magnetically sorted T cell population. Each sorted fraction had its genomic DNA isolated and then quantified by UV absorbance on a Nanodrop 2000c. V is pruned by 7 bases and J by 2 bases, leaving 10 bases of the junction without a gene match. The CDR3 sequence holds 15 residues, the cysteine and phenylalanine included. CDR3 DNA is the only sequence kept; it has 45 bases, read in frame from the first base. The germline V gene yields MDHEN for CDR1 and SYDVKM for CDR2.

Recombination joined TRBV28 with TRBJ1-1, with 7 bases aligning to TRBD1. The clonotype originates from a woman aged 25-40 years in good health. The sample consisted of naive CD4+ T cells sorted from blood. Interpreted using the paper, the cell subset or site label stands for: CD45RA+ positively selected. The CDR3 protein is CASTGQDLLNTEAFF. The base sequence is TGTGCCAGCACCGGACAGGACCTACTAAACACTGAAGCTTTCTTT.